Listed below are T cell receptor beta chains from one sample, sequenced in a study of blood T cells in healthy people across ages. MiXCR was run by TCRdb on the 5' RACE reads, yielding one entry per CDR3 protein. The sample lists roughly 2 million distinct CDR3 sequences; 40% to 55% were seen once. The source material was blood. The receptor set was obtained from a woman between 40 and 50 years old in good health. The CDR3 runs from the conserved cysteine through the conserved F or W. The D gene is left open where the match is weak. Rows may omit the clone size; those that give it use once, few, many or a size class.

j_gene | v_gene | abundance | d_gene | CDR3aa | CDR3nt
TRBJ2-7 | TRBV20-1 | NA | NA | CSASPPPSYEQYF | TGCAGTGCTAGTCCGCCACCCTCCTACGAGCAGTACTTC
TRBJ1-1 | TRBV20-1 | once | TRBD1 | CSARKTGGGEAFF | TGCAGTGCTAGAAAAACAGGGGGCGGTGAAGCTTTCTTT
TRBJ1-2 | TRBV20-1 | few | TRBD1 | CSARRDRGLKGYTF | TGCAGTGCCCGCCGGGACAGGGGTCTAAAGGGCTACACCTTC
TRBJ2-1 | TRBV7-3 | NA | TRBD2 | CASSPGGSPIEQFF | TGTGCCAGCAGCCCGGGGGGTAGCCCGATTGAGCAGTTCTTC
TRBJ1-2 | TRBV6-5 | once | TRBD1 | CASRLRTGGSGYTF | TGTGCCAGCAGACTCCGTACAGGGGGCAGTGGCTACACCTTC
TRBJ2-5 | TRBV9 | few | TRBD2 | CASSVAIGGVQETQYF | TGTGCCAGCAGCGTAGCGATCGGGGGGGTCCAAGAGACCCAGTACTTC
TRBJ1-1 | TRBV11-1 | NA | TRBD1 | CASSSDRYERAFF | TGTGCCAGCAGCTCGGACAGGTACGAAAGGGCTTTCTTT
TRBJ2-5 | TRBV5-1 | many | TRBD1 | CASSLDRGTETQYF | TGCGCCAGCAGCCTCGACAGGGGTACCGAGACCCAGTACTTC
TRBJ2-6 | TRBV12-3/TRBV12-4 | NA | NA | CASSSGTPQKGSGANALTF | TGTGCCAGCAGCTCCGGGACACCACAGAAAGGCTCTGGGGCCAACGCCCTGACTTTC
TRBJ2-5 | TRBV2 | few | NA | CASGGTLQYF | TGTGCCAGCGGTGGGACCCTCCAGTACTTC
TRBJ2-7 | TRBV7-9 | NA | NA | CASSLWTNTQYF | TGTGCCAGCAGCTTATGGACAAACACTCAGTACTTC
TRBJ2-5 | TRBV4-3 | NA | NA | CASSQDMEGTKETQYF | TGCGCCAGCAGCCAAGATATGGAGGGGACAAAAGAGACCCAGTACTTC
TRBJ1-2 | TRBV15 | NA | NA | CATSRLRTATNYGYTF | TGTGCCACCAGCAGGCTGAGGACAGCAACTAACTATGGCTACACCTTC
TRBJ2-7 | TRBV28 | NA | NA | CASSLIRDTYEQYF | TGTGCCAGCAGTTTGATCCGGGACACCTACGAGCAGTACTTC
TRBJ2-3 | TRBV6-2/TRBV6-3 | few | TRBD1 | CASLETGGASNPQYF | TGTGCCAGCCTGGAGACAGGGGGCGCGAGTAACCCGCAGTATTTT
TRBJ2-3 | TRBV6-2/TRBV6-3 | NA | TRBD2 | CATERGGLATQYF | TGTGCCACTGAGCGGGGGGGCCTGGCTACGCAGTATTTT
TRBJ2-6 | TRBV4-1 | few | NA | CASSQGPNPSGANVLTF | TGCGCCAGCAGCCAAGGACCGAACCCCTCTGGGGCCAACGTCCTGACTTTC
TRBJ1-4 | TRBV5-5 | once | NA | CASSLGLINEKLFF | TGTGCCAGCAGCTTGGGGCTGATTAATGAAAAACTGTTTTTT
TRBJ2-7 | TRBV7-2 | few | NA | CASSYLWVSGRVDEQYF | TGTGCCAGCAGCTACTTATGGGTCTCTGGACGGGTAGACGAGCAGTACTTC
TRBJ2-7 | TRBV14 | NA | TRBD2 | CASSQGTKLGGLAEYEQYF | TGTGCCAGCAGCCAAGGAACCAAACTCGGAGGACTAGCGGAATACGAGCAGTACTTC
TRBJ2-3 | TRBV3-1 | NA | NA | CASSQETPVVTQYF | TGTGCCAGCAGCCAAGAGACACCGGTCGTAACGCAGTATTTT
TRBJ2-3 | TRBV7-2 | NA | NA | CASSGGRSADTQYF | TGTGCCAGCAGCGGTGGCAGGTCAGCAGATACGCAGTATTTT
TRBJ1-4 | TRBV4-3 | NA | NA | CASSPKARTSNEKLFF | TGCGCCAGCAGCCCTAAGGCCCGGACGTCTAATGAAAAACTGTTTTTT
TRBJ1-5 | TRBV6-5 | NA | NA | CASSYGEGSQPQHF | TGTGCCAGCAGTTACGGGGAAGGGAGTCAGCCCCAGCATTTT
TRBJ2-3 | TRBV28 | many | NA | CASSFSSDTQYF | TGCGCCAGCAGCTTTTCATCAGATACGCAGTATTTT
TRBJ2-7 | TRBV5-1 | NA | TRBD2 | CASSMTSAYEQYF | TGCGCCAGCAGCATGACTAGCGCGTACGAGCAGTACTTC
TRBJ2-1 | TRBV25-1 | NA | NA | CASGQQQFF | TGTGCCAGCGGCCAACAGCAGTTCTTC
TRBJ2-7 | TRBV4-3 | NA | TRBD2 | CASSQDRRGGYEQYF | TGCGCCAGCAGCCAAGATCGTCGGGGGGGCTACGAGCAGTACTTC
TRBJ2-3 | TRBV4-1 | NA | TRBD2 | CASSQDELAGVADTQYF | TGCGCCAGCAGCCAAGATGAGCTAGCGGGGGTGGCAGATACGCAGTATTTT
TRBJ2-4 | TRBV12-3/TRBV12-4 | NA | NA | CASSLGRSEEQYF | TGTGCCAGCAGTTTAGGGCGATCTGAGGAGCAGTACTTC
TRBJ1-2 | TRBV16 | NA | NA | CASSPSVYGYTF | TGTGCCAGCAGCCCCTCCGTCTATGGCTACACCTTC
TRBJ2-3 | TRBV9 | few | TRBD2 | CASSVDSGVKKTQYF | TGTGCCAGCAGCGTAGATAGCGGGGTTAAGAAGACGCAGTATTTT
TRBJ1-2 | TRBV6-5 | few | NA | CASSYSVRGDYGYTF | TGTGCCAGCAGTTACTCGGTTAGGGGGGACTATGGCTACACCTTC
TRBJ1-2 | TRBV4-2 | NA | NA | CASSPQVPRDGYTF | TGTGCCAGCAGCCCTCAGGTCCCCCGAGATGGCTACACCTTC
TRBJ2-4 | TRBV2 | NA | NA | CAGRVDRLAKNIQYF | TGTGCCGGCAGGGTAGATAGACTAGCCAAAAACATTCAGTACTTC
TRBJ1-2 | TRBV5-5 | NA | NA | CASSLVGQESNYGYTF | TGTGCCAGCAGCTTGGTGGGACAAGAGTCGAACTATGGCTACACCTTC
TRBJ2-5 | TRBV9 | NA | TRBD2 | CASSASSGFFQETQYF | TGTGCCAGCAGCGCTTCTAGCGGGTTCTTCCAAGAGACCCAGTACTTC
TRBJ2-6 | TRBV20-1 | NA | NA | CSASFGAGANVLTF | TGCAGTGCTAGTTTCGGGGCTGGGGCCAACGTCCTGACTTTC
TRBJ2-1 | TRBV28 | NA | TRBD2 | CASSPLAGGPKYNEQFF | TGTGCCAGCAGTCCACTAGCGGGGGGGCCCAAATACAATGAGCAGTTCTTC
TRBJ2-3 | TRBV7-6 | few | TRBD1 | CARSRLGQGATDTQYF | TGTGCCCGCAGCCGCCTCGGACAGGGGGCGACGGATACGCAGTATTTT
TRBJ1-5 | TRBV5-6 | NA | TRBD1 | CASSPKTGGGPQHF | TGTGCCAGCAGCCCCAAGACAGGGGGGGGGCCCCAGCATTTT
TRBJ2-6 | TRBV10-3 | NA | NA | CAISEPRTGANVLTF | TGTGCCATCAGTGAGCCTAGAACTGGGGCCAACGTCCTGACTTTC
TRBJ2-5 | TRBV25-1 | NA | NA | CASSASAAKETQYF | TGTGCCAGCAGTGCGAGCGCGGCGAAAGAGACCCAGTACTTC
TRBJ2-7 | TRBV7-9 | once | TRBD2 | CASSRAGTTSYEQYF | TGTGCCAGCAGCCGAGCCGGGACTACATCCTACGAGCAGTACTTC